What follows are 13 T cell receptor beta chains derived from one specimen sequenced in a study of T cells in tuberculosis. Generated by immunoSEQ multiplex PCR, the TCRdb table keeps only in-frame clones and is missing some. This table holds about 38,000 clones, approximately 94% found once. As for time point: new active TB diagnosis, blood taken before or within 7 days of starting treatment. The sequences come from PBMCs, collected at tuberculosis diagnosis. The receptors were gathered from an adult with tuberculosis.

This chain connects TRBV4-3 to TRBJ1-4; 9 bases fit TRBD1. In germline, CDR1 is LGHNA, CDR2 YSLEER. Trimming took 4 bases from V and 8 from J; bases not matched to a gene: 5. This CDR3 has 14 residues. CDR3 bases: TGCGCCAGCAGCCCGGACAGGGGAGGAGAAAAACTGTTTTTT. Encoded protein: CASSPDRGGEKLFF.

The J gene is TRBJ1-2, the V gene TRBV28; a possible D gene is TRBD1 (6 bases). Germline CDR1 and CDR2: MDHEN and SYDVKM. This CDR3 has 12 residues. The ends were cut back, 1 base at V and 9 bases at J, with 9 bases in the middle. The DNA for the CDR3 is TGTGCCAGCAGTTTATACAGGGATCGCTACACCTTC. This gives the protein CASSLYRDRYTF.

The chain links TRBV12-5 to TRBJ2-1; a weak D match, TRBD1 (6 bases). Germline CDR1 and CDR2: LGHNT and FRNRAP. Trimming stripped 6 bases from V and 4 bases from J, with 16 bases between. The CDR3 runs 15 residues. CDR3: CASGRHRENYNEQFF. The CDR3 DNA is TGTGCTAGTGGCCGCCACAGGGAAAATTACAATGAGCAGTTCTTC. The variable domain in full, with the rest retrieved from reference TRBV12-5 and TRBJ2-1, is DARVTQTPRHKVTEMGQEVTMRCQPILGHNTVFWYRQTMMQGLELLAYFRNRAPLDDSGMPKDRFSAEMPDATLATLKIQPSEPRDSAVYFCASGRHRENYNEQFFGPGTRLTVL.

This rearrangement joins TRBV5-1 to TRBJ2-7; 10 positions match TRBD2. From germline, CDR1 is SGHRS and CDR2 YFSETQ. CDR3 size: 16 residues. Germline trimming cut 2 bases from V and 7 bases from J; bases unmatched to any gene: 12. The CDR3 sequence: CASSLIAGGSSSEQYF. Here the CDR3 DNA reads TGCGCCAGCAGCTTAATAGCGGGGGGCTCGTCGAGTGAGCAGTACTTC.

This chain links TRBV5-6 with TRBJ2-7; the match to TRBD1 covers 11 bases. The CDR3 has 13 residues. J gave up 6 bases and V 4 bases, and 3 bases lay outside the gene matches. Germline CDR1 and CDR2: SGHDT and YYEEEE. CDR3 DNA: TGTGCCAGCAGCCCCGGGACAGGGGGCGAGCAGTACTTC. This gives the protein CASSPGTGGEQYF.

This clone was found once. V usage is TRBV27 and J usage is TRBJ1-2, with D possibly being TRBD1 (6 bases). Trimming took 0 bases from V and 8 from J, leaving 13 bases between them. The germline V gene has CDR1 MNHEY and CDR2 SMNVEV (reference sequence). The CDR3 has 14 amino acids. CDR3 bases: TGTGCCAGCAGTTTATCTACTGGGGGCAGCGGCTACACCTTC. Residues: CASSLSTGGSGYTF.

The V and J genes are TRBV19 and TRBJ1-5; D is undetermined. This CDR3 spans 15 amino acids. Between the trimmed V and J ends, which lost 6 bases and 0 bases, there was a span of 12 bases. Germline V gives CDR1 LNHDA, CDR2 SQIVND (reference sequence). The CDR3, as DNA: TGTGCCAGTAGGATGGGAGGCTATAGCAATCAGCCCCAGCATTTT. Protein: CASRMGGYSNQPQHF. Filled out from reference TRBV19 and TRBJ1-5, the complete variable domain reads DGGITQSPKYLFRKEGQNVTLSCEQNLNHDAMYWYRQDPGQGLRLIYYSQIVNDFQKGDIAEGYSVSREKKESFPLTVTSAQKNPTAFYLCASRMGGYSNQPQHFGDGTRLSIL.

This clone was found once. The CDR3 spells CASSVEVNQPQHF. In nucleotides, the CDR3 is TGTGCCAGCAGTGTTGAGGTAAATCAGCCCCAGCATTTT. This chain links TRBV2 with TRBJ1-5; unclear D gene. V was trimmed by 4 bases and J by 4 bases, leaving 8 bases between them. The CDR3 has 13 amino acids. The V gene's germline CDR1 is SNHLY and CDR2 FYNNEI.

The CDR3 region is CASVRDRNTGELFF. Written as DNA, the CDR3 is TGTGCCAGCGTACGTGACAGGAACACCGGGGAGCTGTTTTTT. This sequence joins TRBV2 and TRBJ2-2, with a possible D match to TRBD1 (5 bases). Germline V gene lookup returns CDR1 SNHLY and CDR2 FYNNEI. The CDR3 runs to 14 residues. Trimming left V 8 bases short and J 1 base short, with 11 bases between. The full variable domain, rest sourced from reference TRBV2 and TRBJ2-2, is EPEVTQTPSHQVTQMGQEVILRCVPISNHLYFYWYRQILGQKVEFLVSFYNNEISEKSEIFDDQFSVERPDGSNFTLKIRSTKLEDSAMYFCASVRDRNTGELFFGEGSRLTVL.

J is TRBJ2-2 and V is TRBV5-1; D uncertain. V gave up 2 bases and J gave up 5 bases, with 4 bases separating them. CDR1 SGHRS and CDR2 YFSETQ come from the germline V gene. The CDR3 contains 12 residues. The CDR3 reads CASSFVTGELFF. CDR3 in DNA: TGCGCCAGCAGCTTCGTTACCGGGGAGCTGTTTTTT. Combining the CDR3 with reference TRBV5-1 and TRBJ2-2 gives the whole variable domain KAGVTQTPRYLIKTRGQQVTLSCSPISGHRSVSWYQQTPGQGLQFLFEYFSETQRNKGNFPGRFSGRQFSNSRSEMNVSTLELGDSALYLCASSFVTGELFFGEGSRLTVL.

The table lists this clone with a count of one. The sample has other DNA sequences that encode this CDR3 too. The chain is built from TRBV18 and TRBJ1-5; D possibly corresponds to TRBD1 (6 bases). The CDR3 spans 13 residues. V was clipped by 2 bases and J by 4 bases, with 6 bases between them. In germline, CDR1 is KGHSH, CDR2 LQKENI. DNA for the CDR3: TGTGCCAGCTCACCAGACAGGAATCAGCCCCAGCATTTT. Protein product: CASSPDRNQPQHF.

J is TRBJ1-6 and V is TRBV4-3, with TRBD1 as a possible D gene (6 bases). The CDR3 has 17 residues. V lost 0 bases and J 7 bases, leaving 16 bases between the germline ends. Germline loops: CDR1 LGHNA, CDR2 YSLEER. CDR3 sequence: CASSQELAGARNSPLHF. CDR3 DNA sequence: TGCGCCAGCAGCCAAGAACTCGCAGGGGCGCGGAATTCACCCCTCCACTTT.

CDR3 coding DNA: TGTGCCAGCAGTTTATCAGGATCAACTAACTATGGCTACACCTTC. It specifies CASSLSGSTNYGYTF. V gene TRBV28 combines with J gene TRBJ1-2; D is uncertain. Trimming left V 1 base short and J 0 bases short, with 9 bases between. The CDR3 covers 15 residues. Germline CDR1 MDHEN, CDR2 SYDVKM.